This T cell receptor beta chain was captured by sequencing in a study of OX40 agonist ivuxolimab in advanced cancers. Study-wide results and limits: Clonal expansion was seen in CD4+ and CD8+ blood T cells by week 6 at 0.1 to 3.0 mg/kg.

With 4 bases removed from V and 7 bases from J, the gap between germline ends came to 17 bases. The CDR3 contains 14 residues. CDR1 and CDR2 (germline): MNHEY, SVGAGI. To note about this clone: The antigen remains unidentified.

Assay: immunoSEQ multiplex PCR; the TCRdb copy retains only in-frame clones and omits some. The repertoire consists of around 50,000 clones, with about 75% occurring once and the leading ten covering 7.9%. The sample consisted of CD4+ or CD8+ T cells sorted from blood, taken in a trial of the OX40 agonist ivuxolimab. The chain is built from TRBV6-5 and TRBJ2-7; D unresolved. The TCR was taken from an adult with an advanced solid tumor such as melanoma, head and neck, liver or kidney cancer. This CDR3 reads CASSFTTSTDEQYF. In nucleotides, the CDR3 is TGTGCCAGCAGTTTCACTACCTCAACCGATGAGCAGTACTTC.